Below, 18 T cell receptor beta chains from the same sample are listed, as sequenced in a study of read filtering for tumor transcriptome and immune sequencing. Molecular barcoded adaptors covering alpha/delta and beta/gamma chains were used on 400 ng RNA. TCRdb reprocessed the reads via MiXCR and lists one record per CDR3 protein. The table lists around 130,000 distinct CDR3 sequences, roughly 13% of them singletons. Sequencing was carried out using a population of CD138-negative cells sorted from bone marrow. The receptors were sampled from a donor at least 40 years old with multiple myeloma.

This clonotype has ten or more counts. The J gene is TRBJ1-5, the V gene TRBV12-3 or TRBV12-4, with D hard to call. This CDR3 comprises 13 residues. Trimming removed 6 bases from V and 9 bases from J, with 15 bases in between. CDR3 DNA: TGTGCCAGCAGGGCCGGAGGCGGCGGGCCCCAGCATTTT. This sequence encodes CASRAGGGGPQHF.

The sample holds many counts of this clonotype. The rearrangement joins TRBV5-1 to TRBJ2-1, with D unclear. The CDR3 has 13 residues. Germline V gene sequence: CDR1 SGHRS, CDR2 YFSETQ. The V end was cut by 8 bases, the J end by 0 bases, with 9 bases between. CDR3: CASSPSSYNEQFF. CDR3 sequence (DNA): TGCGCCAGTTCACCAAGCTCCTACAATGAGCAGTTCTTC.

This clonotype was seen many times. The chain links TRBV4-2 to TRBJ1-2, with 7 bases lining up with TRBD1. The CDR3 loop spans 18 amino acids. J lost 6 bases, V lost 6 bases, and 22 bases had no gene match. The germline gives CDR1 LGHNA, CDR2 YNFKEQ. The CDR3 reads CASRIGQDLSGGVNGYTF. The CDR3 bases are TGTGCCAGCAGAATAGGACAGGATCTCTCTGGAGGAGTGAATGGCTACACCTTC.

As regards this clonotype: A much larger clone lies a single base off, so this may be a read error. The rearrangement uses TRBV12-5 and TRBJ2-2; D is unresolved. Per germline, CDR1 LGHNT and CDR2 FRNRAP. V dropped 1 base and J dropped 7 bases, with 16 bases sitting between them. The CDR3 runs to 16 residues. The CDR3 DNA is TGTGCTAGTGGTTTGGGGTTAGCTACCGACATCGGGGAGCTGTTTTTT. This encodes CASGLGLATDIGELFF.

This clonotype has a count of ten or more. V and J are TRBV18 and TRBJ1-5; 7 bases fit TRBD1. V gave up 5 bases and J gave up 2 bases; unmatched junction bases: 6. CDR3 length: 15 residues. The germline gives CDR1 KGHSH, CDR2 LQKENI. The CDR3 is CASSGDRVGNQPQHF. The CDR3 DNA follows: TGTGCCAGCTCAGGTGACAGGGTAGGCAATCAGCCCCAGCATTTT. The variable domain in full, completed from reference TRBV18 and TRBJ1-5, reads NAGVMQNPRHLVRRRGQEARLRCSPMKGHSHVYWYRQLPEEGLKFMVYLQKENIIDESGMPKERFSAEFPKEGPSILRIQQVVRGDSAAYFCASSGDRVGNQPQHFGDGTRLSIL.

In its sample, this clonotype was seen many times. The CDR3 DNA follows: TGTGCCAGCAGCCCCCCGGGACTAGTGATTGAGCAGTTCTTC. Translated: CASSPPGLVIEQFF. The chain carries TRBV7-2 and TRBJ2-1; TRBD2 agrees at 8 bases. Looked up from germline, CDR1 is SGHTA and CDR2 is FQGNSA. The CDR3 loop spans 14 amino acids. Germline trimming cut 5 bases from V and 9 bases from J; bases unmatched to any gene: 9.

Turning to this clonotype: A much larger clone differs from this one at a single base, so this may be a read error. The rearrangement uses TRBV7-2 and TRBJ2-3; D may correspond to TRBD1 or TRBD2 (5 bases each). Germline lookup yields CDR1 SGHTA and CDR2 FQGNSA. The CDR3 has 15 residues. Here the CDR3 DNA reads TGTGCCAGCGGCTTGTTGAGGGGTCCCCAGGATACGCAGTATTTT. This translates into CASGLLRGPQDTQYF.

This clonotype showed up many times. This sequence joins TRBV24-1 and TRBJ2-3; weak D call: TRBD2 (6 bases). The V and J ends lost 3 bases and 3 bases respectively, with 12 bases between them. The CDR3 is made up of 15 amino acids. CDR1 is KGHDR and CDR2 is SFDVKD in the germline V gene. CDR3 protein: CATSDGRDWTDTQYF. The CDR3 coding sequence is TGTGCCACCAGTGATGGCCGGGACTGGACAGATACGCAGTATTTT.

On this clonotype itself: A single base separates this from a much larger clone, so it may be a read error. The rearrangement links TRBV15 to TRBJ2-3; maybe TRBD2 (6 bases). Germline values: CDR1 LNHNV, CDR2 YYDKDF (reference sequence). The CDR3 spans 17 residues. CDR3 nucleotide sequence: TGTGCCACCAGCAGACGACTAGAGGCGTGGAGCACAGGTACGCAGTATTTT. This encodes CATSRRLEAWSTGTQYF.

This clonotype was counted between two and nine times. The V gene is TRBV7-9, the J gene TRBJ2-5, with TRBD2 matching over 7 bases. CDR3 length: 13 residues. The germline gives CDR1 SEHNR, CDR2 FQNEAQ (reference sequence). V lost 3 bases to trimming and J lost 4 bases; unmatched junction nucleotides: 2. CDR3 nucleotides: TGTGCCAGCAGCTTCTGGGGGGGAGAGACCCAGTACTTC. This codes for CASSFWGGETQYF.

This clonotype has a handful of counts. V is TRBV9 and J is TRBJ2-3; 7 bases agree with TRBD2. V dropped 3 bases and J dropped 2; count of bases not matched to a gene: 9. The CDR3 has 16 residues. The germline CDR1 and CDR2 sequences are SGDLS and YYNGEE. The DNA for the CDR3 is TGTGCCAGCAGCGGACCGACTAGCCTTCCCACAGATACGCAGTATTTT. This codes for CASSGPTSLPTDTQYF.

This clonotype was recorded many times. The genes are TRBV11-2 and TRBJ2-7, with D perhaps matching TRBD1 or TRBD2 (6 bases each). Germline lookup yields CDR1 SGHAT and CDR2 FQNNGV. The CDR3 runs 15 residues. Deletions cut 1 base from V and 4 bases from J, with 14 bases between. CDR3 nucleotides: TGTGCCAGCAGCTTAGGGGGGGCTAAGCTTTACGAGCAGTACTTC. Translating it yields CASSLGGAKLYEQYF.

This clonotype was seen only once. A much larger clone differs by one base, so this may be a read error. The chain joins TRBV5-6 to TRBJ1-5; the D is unclear. Germline CDR1 and CDR2: SGHDT and YYEEEE. The CDR3 is 15 residues long. CDR3: CAISFGIGSNQPQHF. Written as DNA, the CDR3 is TGTGCCATCAGCTTTGGTATCGGGAGCAATCAGCCCCAGCATTTT.

With respect to this clonotype: A much larger clone lies a single base off, so this may be a read error. This chain links TRBV21-1 with TRBJ1-1; the DNA was not compared with TRBD1, the D call given in the table. TRBV21-1 is a documented pseudogene. CDR3 length: 16 residues. The CDR3 here is CGSSSYTGAGNTEAFF. Here the CDR3 DNA reads TGTGGCAGCAGCTCCTACACGGGGGCCGGGAACACTGAAGCTTTCTTT.

This clonotype has at least ten counts. This rearrangement joins TRBV20-1 to TRBJ2-3; TRBD2 matches at 10 bases. Per the germline V gene, CDR1 is DFQATT and CDR2 is SNEGSKA (reference sequence). The CDR3 totals 17 residues. The V segment lost 0 bases and the J segment 2 bases; nucleotides outside the gene matches: 8. The CDR3 region has the DNA TGCAGTGCTAGAGAAGGAAGGACTAGCGGATTCACAGATACGCAGTATTTT. This gives the protein CSAREGRTSGFTDTQYF.

This clonotype was counted many times. The rearrangement uses TRBV6-5 and TRBJ1-1, with TRBD1 as a possible D gene (5 bases). The V end lost 6 bases, the J end lost 6 bases, and 8 bases lay between the germline ends. The CDR3 contains 11 residues. The germline gives CDR1 MNHEY, CDR2 SVGAGI. Here the CDR3 DNA reads TGTGCCAGCAGGAAACAGGCTGAAGCTTTCTTT. Translation gives CASRKQAEAFF.

The table lists this clonotype with a few counts. The V gene is TRBV7-2, the J gene TRBJ2-5, with D hard to call. The CDR3 runs to 11 residues. The germline V gene has CDR1 SGHTA and CDR2 FQGNSA. The V and J ends lost 4 bases and 7 bases respectively, with 7 bases between them. Here the CDR3 DNA reads TGTGCCAGCAGCTCATTAGGGACCCAGTACTTC. This translates into CASSSLGTQYF.

This clonotype was seen at least ten times. J is TRBJ1-1 and V is TRBV5-1; no reliable D call. The length of the CDR3 is 13 residues. Trimming stripped 0 bases from V and 3 bases from J, with 6 bases between. Germline V gives CDR1 SGHRS, CDR2 YFSETQ. CDR3 protein: CASSLDGDTEAFF. CDR3 sequence (DNA): TGCGCCAGCAGCTTGGACGGGGACACTGAAGCTTTCTTT.